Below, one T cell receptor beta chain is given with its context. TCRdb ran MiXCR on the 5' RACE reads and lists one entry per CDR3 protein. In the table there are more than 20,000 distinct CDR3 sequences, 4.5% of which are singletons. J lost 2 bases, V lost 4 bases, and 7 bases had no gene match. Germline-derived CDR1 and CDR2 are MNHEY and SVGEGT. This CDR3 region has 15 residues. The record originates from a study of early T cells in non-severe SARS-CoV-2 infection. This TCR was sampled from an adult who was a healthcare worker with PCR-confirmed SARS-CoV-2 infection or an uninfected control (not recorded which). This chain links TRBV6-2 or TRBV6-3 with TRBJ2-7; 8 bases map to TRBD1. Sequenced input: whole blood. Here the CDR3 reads CASSFLDRATYEQYF. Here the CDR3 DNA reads TGTGCCAGCAGTTTCTTGGACAGGGCCACCTACGAGCAGTACTTC.